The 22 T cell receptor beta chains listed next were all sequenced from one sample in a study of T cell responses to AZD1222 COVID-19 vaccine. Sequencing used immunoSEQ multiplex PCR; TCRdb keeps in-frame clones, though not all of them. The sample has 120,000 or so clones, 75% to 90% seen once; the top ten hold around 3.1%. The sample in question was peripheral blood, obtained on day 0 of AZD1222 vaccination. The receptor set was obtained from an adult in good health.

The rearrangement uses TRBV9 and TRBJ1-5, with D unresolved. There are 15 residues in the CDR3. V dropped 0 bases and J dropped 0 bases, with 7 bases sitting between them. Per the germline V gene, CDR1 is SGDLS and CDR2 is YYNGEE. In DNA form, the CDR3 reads TGTGCCAGCAGCGTAGGGGCAGATAGCAATCAGCCCCAGCATTTT. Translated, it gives CASSVGADSNQPQHF.

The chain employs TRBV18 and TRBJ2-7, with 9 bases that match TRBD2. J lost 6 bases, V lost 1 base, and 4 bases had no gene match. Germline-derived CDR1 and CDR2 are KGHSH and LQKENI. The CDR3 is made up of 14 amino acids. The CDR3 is CASSPLAGASEQYF. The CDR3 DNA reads TGTGCCAGCTCACCACTAGCGGGGGCCTCCGAGCAGTACTTC.

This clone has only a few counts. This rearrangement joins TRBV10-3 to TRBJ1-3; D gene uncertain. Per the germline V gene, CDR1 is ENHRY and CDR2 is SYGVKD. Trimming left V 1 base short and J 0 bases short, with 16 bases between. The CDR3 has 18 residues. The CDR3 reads CAISEFPGSYFSGNTIYF. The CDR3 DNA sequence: TGTGCCATCAGTGAGTTTCCGGGCAGCTACTTCTCTGGAAACACCATATATTTT.

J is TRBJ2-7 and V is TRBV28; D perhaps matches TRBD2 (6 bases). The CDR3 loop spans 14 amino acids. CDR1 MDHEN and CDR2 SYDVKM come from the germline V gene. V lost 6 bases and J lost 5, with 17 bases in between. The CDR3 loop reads CASRSRGRDDEQYF. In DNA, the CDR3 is TGTGCCAGCAGATCCAGAGGGCGGGACGACGAGCAGTACTTC.

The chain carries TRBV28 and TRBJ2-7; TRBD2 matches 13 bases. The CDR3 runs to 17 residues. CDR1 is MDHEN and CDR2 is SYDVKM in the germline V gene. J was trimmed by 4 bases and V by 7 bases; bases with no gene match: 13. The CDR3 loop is CASTAFPGLAGRYEQYF. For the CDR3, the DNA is TGTGCCAGCACCGCCTTCCCGGGACTAGCGGGAAGGTACGAGCAGTACTTC.

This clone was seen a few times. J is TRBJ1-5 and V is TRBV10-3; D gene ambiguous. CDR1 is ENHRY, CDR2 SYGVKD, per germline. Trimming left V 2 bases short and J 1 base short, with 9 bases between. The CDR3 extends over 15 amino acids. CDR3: CAISEKGDSNQPQHF. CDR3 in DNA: TGTGCCATCAGTGAGAAGGGAGACAGCAATCAGCCCCAGCATTTT.

The DNA of the CDR3 is TGCGCCAGCAGCTTGGGACGTAACACAGATACGCAGTATTTT. This sequence encodes CASSLGRNTDTQYF. This sequence joins TRBV5-1 and TRBJ2-3; D uncertain. This CDR3 is 14 amino acids long. Germline CDR1 SGHRS, CDR2 YFSETQ. The V and J ends lost 0 bases and 2 bases respectively, with 7 bases between them. The full variable domain, in which reference TRBV5-1 and TRBJ2-3 provide the parts outside the CDR3, is KAGVTQTPRYLIKTRGQQVTLSCSPISGHRSVSWYQQTPGQGLQFLFEYFSETQRNKGNFPGRFSGRQFSNSRSEMNVSTLELGDSALYLCASSLGRNTDTQYFGPGTRLTVL.

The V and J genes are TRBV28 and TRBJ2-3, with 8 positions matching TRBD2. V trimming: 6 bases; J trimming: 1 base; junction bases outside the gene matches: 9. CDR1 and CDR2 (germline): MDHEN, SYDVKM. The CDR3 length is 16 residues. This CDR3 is CASSPYLAGRTDTQYF. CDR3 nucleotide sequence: TGTGCCAGCAGCCCGTACCTAGCGGGCCGCACAGATACGCAGTATTTT.

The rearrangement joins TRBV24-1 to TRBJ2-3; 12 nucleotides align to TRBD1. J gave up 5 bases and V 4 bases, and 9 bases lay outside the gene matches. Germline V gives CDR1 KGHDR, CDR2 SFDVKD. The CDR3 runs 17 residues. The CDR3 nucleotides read TGTGCCACCAGTGACCCCCCGGGACAGGGGGCAGGAGATACGCAGTATTTT. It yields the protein CATSDPPGQGAGDTQYF.

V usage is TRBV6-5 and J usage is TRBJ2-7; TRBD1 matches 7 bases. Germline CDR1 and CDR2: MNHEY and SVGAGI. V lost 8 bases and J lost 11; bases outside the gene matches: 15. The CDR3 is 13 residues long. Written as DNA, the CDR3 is TGTGCCAGCCGAACGGGACAGAGCCCTCGGGAGTACTTC. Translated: CASRTGQSPREYF.

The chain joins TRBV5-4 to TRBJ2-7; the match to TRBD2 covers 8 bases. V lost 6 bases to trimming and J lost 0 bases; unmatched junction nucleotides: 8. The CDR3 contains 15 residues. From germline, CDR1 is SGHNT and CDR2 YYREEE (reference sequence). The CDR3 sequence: CASTSGRGGSYEQYF. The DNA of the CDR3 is TGTGCCAGCACCTCCGGCCGGGGGGGCTCCTACGAGCAGTACTTC.

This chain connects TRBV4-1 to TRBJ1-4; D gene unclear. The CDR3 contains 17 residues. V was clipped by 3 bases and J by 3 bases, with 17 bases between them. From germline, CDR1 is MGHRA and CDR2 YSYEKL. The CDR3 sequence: CASSHSPGAVPNEKLFF. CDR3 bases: TGCGCCAGCAGCCATTCCCCCGGAGCAGTCCCTAATGAAAAACTGTTTTTT.

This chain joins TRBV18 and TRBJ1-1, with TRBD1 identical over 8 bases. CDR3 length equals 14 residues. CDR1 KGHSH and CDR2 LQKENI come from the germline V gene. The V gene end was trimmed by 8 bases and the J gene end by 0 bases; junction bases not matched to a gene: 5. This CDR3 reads CASLQGGLNTEAFF. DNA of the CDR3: TGTGCCAGCCTACAGGGGGGCCTGAACACTGAAGCTTTCTTT.

The DNA of the CDR3 is TGTGCCCACACCCCAGACGGGCCTCCTTTTAACTATGGCTACACCTTC. Translated: CAHTPDGPPFNYGYTF. The chain recombines TRBV30 with TRBJ1-2; no clear D gene. Per germline, CDR1 GTSNPN and CDR2 SVGIG (reference sequence). This CDR3 contains 16 residues. The V gene lost 8 bases and the J gene lost 1 base, with 23 bases spanning the gap. The whole variable domain, filled in from reference TRBV30 and TRBJ1-2, reads SQTIHQWPATLVQPVGSPLSLECTVEGTSNPNLYWYRQAAGRGLQLLFYSVGIGQISSEVPQNLSASRPQDRQFILSSKKLLLSDSGFYLCAHTPDGPPFNYGYTFGSGTRLTVV.

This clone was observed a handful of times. CDR3 protein: CAISEGGNQPQHF. The CDR3 bases are TGTGCCATCAGTGAGGGGGGCAATCAGCCCCAGCATTTT. This chain links TRBV10-3 with TRBJ1-5; no clear D gene. Germline V gives CDR1 ENHRY, CDR2 SYGVKD. The germline V and J ends were trimmed by 2 bases and 2 bases, with 4 bases remaining between them. CDR3 length equals 13 residues.

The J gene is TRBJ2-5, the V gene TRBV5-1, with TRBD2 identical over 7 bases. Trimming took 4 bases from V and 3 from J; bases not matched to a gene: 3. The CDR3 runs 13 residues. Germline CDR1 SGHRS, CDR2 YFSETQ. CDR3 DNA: TGCGCCAGCAGCCGGACTAGGGAAGAGACCCAGTACTTC. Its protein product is CASSRTREETQYF. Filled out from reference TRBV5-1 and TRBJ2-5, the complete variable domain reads KAGVTQTPRYLIKTRGQQVTLSCSPISGHRSVSWYQQTPGQGLQFLFEYFSETQRNKGNFPGRFSGRQFSNSRSEMNVSTLELGDSALYLCASSRTREETQYFGPGTRLLVL.

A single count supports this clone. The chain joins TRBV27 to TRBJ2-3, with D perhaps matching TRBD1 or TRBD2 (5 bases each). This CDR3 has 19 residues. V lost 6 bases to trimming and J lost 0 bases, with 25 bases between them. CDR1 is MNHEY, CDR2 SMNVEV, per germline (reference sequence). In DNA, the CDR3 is TGTGCCAGCAGCCCCTTCTGGGACGGTGGGGACCTAAGCACAGATACGCAGTATTTT. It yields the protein CASSPFWDGGDLSTDTQYF.

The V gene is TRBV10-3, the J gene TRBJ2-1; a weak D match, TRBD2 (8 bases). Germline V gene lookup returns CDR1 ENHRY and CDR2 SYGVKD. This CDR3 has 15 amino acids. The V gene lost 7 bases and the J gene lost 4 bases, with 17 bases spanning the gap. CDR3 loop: CAITRGGQLYNEQFF. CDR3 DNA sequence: TGTGCCATCACCCGGGGGGGACAGTTATACAATGAGCAGTTCTTC.

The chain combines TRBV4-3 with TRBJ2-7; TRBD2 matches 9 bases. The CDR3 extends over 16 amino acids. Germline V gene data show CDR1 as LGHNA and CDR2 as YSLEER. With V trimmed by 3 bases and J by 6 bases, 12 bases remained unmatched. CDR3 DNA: TGCGCCAGCAGCCACCCTACCTTAGCGGGGGTGGGCGAGCAGTACTTC. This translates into CASSHPTLAGVGEQYF.

In DNA, the CDR3 is TGCGCCAGCAGCCAAGAGATTCCAGTCCTCTCTGGAAACACCATATATTTT. It specifies CASSQEIPVLSGNTIYF. J is TRBJ1-3 and V is TRBV4-1, with unresolved D. Germline lookup yields CDR1 MGHRA and CDR2 YSYEKL. V lost 0 bases to trimming and J lost 0 bases, with 12 bases between them. The CDR3 consists of 17 residues.

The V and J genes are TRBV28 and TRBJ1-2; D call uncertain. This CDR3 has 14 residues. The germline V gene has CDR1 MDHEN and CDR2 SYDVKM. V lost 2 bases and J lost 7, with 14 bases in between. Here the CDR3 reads CASSLLMGSGGYTF. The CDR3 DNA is TGTGCCAGCAGTTTACTCATGGGGAGTGGTGGCTACACCTTC.

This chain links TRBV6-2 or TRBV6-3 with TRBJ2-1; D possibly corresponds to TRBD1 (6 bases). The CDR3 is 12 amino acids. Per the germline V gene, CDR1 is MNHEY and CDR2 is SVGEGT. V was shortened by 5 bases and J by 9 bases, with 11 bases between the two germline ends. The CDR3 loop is CASSQNRVEQFF. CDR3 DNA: TGTGCCAGCAGTCAGAACAGGGTTGAGCAGTTCTTC.